Listed here are 29 T cell receptor beta chains from one sample, sequenced in a study of cytomegalovirus exposure and HLA in healthy donors. In the PCR, 60 Vbeta and 13 Jbeta primers were used. Some clones are missing from TCRdb's copy, which holds only in-frame ones; the method was immunoSEQ multiplex PCR. This sample has around 160,000 clones, with 55% to 80% found just once. Sequences were obtained from PBMCs. The receptor set was obtained from a woman aged 18-30 years in good health and CMV-seropositive.

The chain carries TRBV7-9 and TRBJ2-7; D possibly corresponds to TRBD1 (7 bases). CDR1 is SEHNR, CDR2 FQNEAQ, per germline (reference sequence). V lost 5 bases to trimming and J lost 5 bases, with 19 bases between them. This CDR3 spans 15 amino acids. In DNA form, the CDR3 reads TGTGCCAGCAGCGCGACTGGCAGGGGGGCCCACGAGCAGTACTTC. It specifies CASSATGRGAHEQYF.

V is TRBV9 and J is TRBJ2-7; 10 nucleotides agree with TRBD1. V shed 0 bases and J 6 bases; nucleotides not matched to a gene: 6. The CDR3 sequence is 15 residues long. CDR1 is SGDLS and CDR2 is YYNGEE in the germline V gene. CDR3 sequence reads: CASSVDGDRGGEQYF. DNA for the CDR3: TGTGCCAGCAGCGTAGATGGGGACAGGGGTGGCGAGCAGTACTTC.

The V gene is TRBV30, the J gene TRBJ2-2; 9 bases match TRBD1. This CDR3 contains 13 residues. Germline lookup yields CDR1 GTSNPN and CDR2 SVGIG (reference sequence). Trimming cost V 7 bases and J 3 bases; bases outside gene matches: 3. The CDR3 protein is CASGTGYTGELFF. CDR3 nucleotides: TGTGCCTCTGGGACAGGGTACACCGGGGAGCTGTTTTTT.

J is TRBJ1-2 and V is TRBV2; 7 positions match TRBD1. CDR1 is SNHLY, CDR2 FYNNEI, per germline. There are 13 residues in the CDR3. V lost 8 bases, J lost 3 bases, and 6 bases stayed unmatched. CDR3 in DNA: TGTGCCAGCGGCGGACAGGATGACTATGGCTACACCTTC. As protein: CASGGQDDYGYTF.

In regard to this clone: One end of the junction varies from germline; a read error may be responsible. The chain couples TRBV5-6 to TRBJ2-5, with D hard to call. Germline CDR1 SGHDT, CDR2 YYEEEE. The CDR3 sequence is 14 residues long. DNA for the CDR3: TGTGCCGGCAGCTTGGGCTCCCGGTCGGAGACCCAGTACTTC. Translated, it gives CAGSLGSRSETQYF. Supplemented by reference TRBV5-6 and TRBJ2-5, the full variable domain reads DAGVTQSPTHLIKTRGQQVTLRCSPKSGHDTVSWYQQALGQGPQFIFQYYEEEERQRGNFPDRFSGHQFPNYSSELNVNALLLGDSALYLCAGSLGSRSETQYFGPGTRLLVL.

This clone has a handful of counts. The genes are TRBV27 and TRBJ2-7; the match to TRBD2 covers 13 bases. The junction had 1 base not matched to a gene; V was cut back by 0 bases and J by 2 bases. Per the germline V gene, CDR1 is MNHEY and CDR2 is SMNVEV (reference sequence). CDR3 length equals 16 residues. CDR3 DNA: TGTGCCAGCAGTTTATCTGGGACTAGCGGGGCCTACGAGCAGTACTTC. Amino acid sequence: CASSLSGTSGAYEQYF.

The V gene is TRBV6-6, the J gene TRBJ2-7; 8 nucleotides align to TRBD1. The CDR3 spans 12 residues. The V and J ends lost 7 bases and 6 bases, in that order; junction bases with no gene match: 5. Looked up from germline, CDR1 is MNHNY and CDR2 is SVGAGI (reference sequence). Written as DNA, the CDR3 is TGTGCCAGCACCCAGACAGGGGCCGAGCAGTACTTC. This translates into CASTQTGAEQYF.

The chain recombines TRBV7-3 with TRBJ2-2, with 7 nucleotides matching TRBD2. This CDR3 comprises 16 residues. Unmatched junction bases numbered 5, after V lost 3 bases and J lost 1 base. Germline V gene data show CDR1 as SGHTA and CDR2 as FQGTGA. For the CDR3, the DNA is TGTGCCAGCAGCTTGGCGGGAGCCCGGAACACCGGGGAGCTGTTTTTT. Amino acid sequence: CASSLAGARNTGELFF. Supplemented by reference TRBV7-3 and TRBJ2-2, the full variable domain reads GAGVSQTPSNKVTEKGKYVELRCDPISGHTALYWYRQSLGQGPEFLIYFQGTGAADDSGLPNDRFFAVRPEGSVSTLKIQRTERGDSAVYLCASSLAGARNTGELFFGEGSRLTVL.

The J gene is TRBJ2-1, the V gene TRBV30; the D is unclear. V lost 4 bases and J lost 8, with 15 bases in between. The germline gives CDR1 GTSNPN, CDR2 SVGIG (reference sequence). The CDR3 spans 13 residues. The DNA for the CDR3 is TGTGCCTGGATTGGGTATGGCGGCGATGAGCAGTTCTTC. This encodes CAWIGYGGDEQFF.

V usage is TRBV6-1 and J usage is TRBJ2-5, with 11 nucleotides matching TRBD1. The better agreement between TRBJ2-7 and the DNA end casts doubt on the J call. Germline V lookup: CDR1 MNHNS, CDR2 SASEGT. The length of the CDR3 is 14 residues. The CDR3 nucleotides read TGTGCCGTACGACAGGGACAGGGGGTCCACGAGCAGTACTTC. This codes for CAVRQGQGVHEQYF.

The chain recombines TRBV5-1 with TRBJ2-5, with TRBD1 matching 9 bases. Trimming took 4 bases from V and 3 from J; bases not matched to a gene: 10. This CDR3 spans 16 amino acids. Germline CDR1 is SGHRS and CDR2 is YFSETQ. The CDR3 DNA reads TGCGCCAGCAGCATACGACAGGGGGGTTCGGAAGAGACCCAGTACTTC. This gives the protein CASSIRQGGSEETQYF.

This chain joins TRBV28 and TRBJ1-1; no clear D. V lost 7 bases and J 0 bases, leaving 12 bases between the germline ends. The germline V gene encodes CDR1 MDHEN and CDR2 SYDVKM. The CDR3 extends over 14 amino acids. The CDR3 protein is CASKPVPMNTEAFF. In DNA, the CDR3 is TGTGCCAGCAAGCCTGTCCCGATGAACACTGAAGCTTTCTTT.

This chain joins TRBV28 and TRBJ2-7, with 8 bases lining up with TRBD1. With V trimmed by 3 bases and J by 12 bases, 10 bases remained unmatched. The CDR3 length is 13 residues. Germline CDR1 is MDHEN and CDR2 is SYDVKM. CDR3 DNA: TGTGCCAGCAGTTTTTCCCCGGACAGGGAAACGTACTTC. Translation gives CASSFSPDRETYF. The variable domain in full, with the rest retrieved from reference TRBV28 and TRBJ2-7, is DVKVTQSSRYLVKRTGEKVFLECVQDMDHENMFWYRQDPGLGLRLIYFSYDVKMKEKGDIPEGYSVSREKKERFSLILESASTNQTSMYLCASSFSPDRETYFGPGTRLTVT.

The chain uses TRBV28 and TRBJ2-1; 9 positions agree with TRBD2. CDR1 MDHEN and CDR2 SYDVKM come from the germline V gene. Trimming cost V 3 bases and J 5 bases; bases outside gene matches: 8. The CDR3 has 16 residues. CDR3 loop: CASSFEVAGANNEQFF. The CDR3 nucleotides read TGTGCCAGCAGTTTCGAAGTAGCGGGAGCAAACAATGAGCAGTTCTTC. The entire variable domain, with the rest obtained from reference TRBV28 and TRBJ2-1, is as follows: DVKVTQSSRYLVKRTGEKVFLECVQDMDHENMFWYRQDPGLGLRLIYFSYDVKMKEKGDIPEGYSVSREKKERFSLILESASTNQTSMYLCASSFEVAGANNEQFFGPGTRLTVL.

This clone was observed a few times. The rearrangement uses TRBV28 and TRBJ1-1, with D perhaps matching TRBD1 (5 bases). The CDR3 is made up of 12 amino acids. V was trimmed by 3 bases and J by 8 bases, leaving 10 bases between them. The germline CDR1 and CDR2 sequences are MDHEN and SYDVKM. CDR3 loop: CASSFYPGEAFF. In DNA, the CDR3 is TGTGCCAGCAGTTTTTATCCAGGGGAAGCTTTCTTT.

This chain links TRBV4-1 with TRBJ2-5, with a possible D match to TRBD2 (6 bases). The CDR3 contains 15 residues. The V end was cut by 5 bases, the J end by 2 bases, with 15 bases between. Germline V lookup: CDR1 MGHRA, CDR2 YSYEKL. The CDR3 bases are TGCGCCAGCAGCGGCTGGACTAATCAACAAGAGACCCAGTACTTC. Amino acids: CASSGWTNQQETQYF.

The rearrangement uses TRBV5-1 and TRBJ1-1; 7 bases agree with TRBD1. The CDR3 spans 13 residues. V was pared by 3 bases and J by 2 bases, with 1 base of the junction left unmatched. CDR1 and CDR2 from the germline V gene are SGHRS and YFSETQ. The CDR3 coding sequence is TGCGCCAGCAGCTACAGGGGCAACACTGAAGCTTTCTTT. As protein: CASSYRGNTEAFF. The complete variable domain, with remaining parts taken from reference TRBV5-1 and TRBJ1-1, reads KAGVTQTPRYLIKTRGQQVTLSCSPISGHRSVSWYQQTPGQGLQFLFEYFSETQRNKGNFPGRFSGRQFSNSRSEMNVSTLELGDSALYLCASSYRGNTEAFFGQGTRLTVV.

The rearrangement joins TRBV19 to TRBJ2-1; 9 nucleotides match TRBD2. Trimming removed 5 bases from V and 2 bases from J; junction bases left unmatched: 7. CDR1 is LNHDA, CDR2 SQIVND, per germline (reference sequence). The CDR3 sequence is 16 residues long. Here the CDR3 reads CASSARLAATYNEQFF. CDR3 nucleotide sequence: TGTGCCAGTAGTGCACGACTAGCGGCGACCTACAATGAGCAGTTCTTC.

The CDR3 loop is CASSLVSYATYGYTF. The DNA for the CDR3 is TGTGCCAGCAGCTTAGTATCCTACGCGACATATGGCTACACCTTC. This sequence joins TRBV13 and TRBJ1-2, with D unresolved. The CDR3 is 15 residues long. Trimming took off 1 base at V and 5 bases at J, with 14 bases between the two ends. Germline CDR1 is PRHDT and CDR2 is FYEKMQ (reference sequence).

This clone was observed a handful of times. This chain joins TRBV19 and TRBJ2-5; D may be TRBD2 (6 bases). The V gene's germline CDR1 is LNHDA and CDR2 SQIVND (reference sequence). The CDR3 is 14 amino acids. Trimming cost V 5 bases and J 5 bases, with 15 bases left between them. This CDR3 is CASSANLGRETQYF. The DNA for the CDR3 is TGTGCCAGTAGTGCGAATCTGGGGAGGGAGACCCAGTACTTC.

The rearrangement uses TRBV2 and TRBJ1-1; D gene uncertain. Per germline, CDR1 SNHLY and CDR2 FYNNEI. The CDR3 sequence is 14 residues long. The germline V and J ends were trimmed by 3 bases and 1 base, with 9 bases remaining between them. The CDR3 DNA sequence: TGTGCCAGCAGTGAGTGGGCAGAGAACACTGAAGCTTTCTTT. Translated: CASSEWAENTEAFF.

V is TRBV2 and J is TRBJ2-7, with 7 bases that match TRBD1. Germline V gene lookup returns CDR1 SNHLY and CDR2 FYNNEI. J was trimmed by 4 bases and V by 7 bases; bases with no gene match: 10. The CDR3 is made up of 14 amino acids. CDR3: CASKIDRDAYEQYF. For the CDR3, the DNA is TGTGCCAGCAAAATCGACAGGGATGCGTACGAGCAGTACTTC.

V and J are TRBV9 and TRBJ2-3; TRBD2 agrees at 14 bases. This CDR3 spans 17 amino acids. With V trimmed by 0 bases and J by 6 bases, 6 bases remained unmatched. Germline CDR1 and CDR2: SGDLS and YYNGEE. The CDR3 DNA is TGTGCCAGCAGCGTAGCTAGGACTAGCGGGGGGAAGGATACGCAGTATTTT. Its translation: CASSVARTSGGKDTQYF.

The chain links TRBV28 to TRBJ2-5; a possible D gene is TRBD2 (5 bases). The CDR3 spans 12 residues. CDR1 is MDHEN, CDR2 SYDVKM, per germline. Trimming removed 3 bases from V and 5 bases from J, with 7 bases in between. The CDR3 DNA reads as TGTGCCAGCAGTTTCGGAGGCGAGACCCAGTACTTC. Residues: CASSFGGETQYF.

This clone was seen just once. The CDR3, as DNA: TGTGCCAGCAGCACGAGACAGGCCGCTGAGCAGTTCTTC. The encoded protein is CASSTRQAAEQFF. The chain joins TRBV7-3 to TRBJ2-1; possible D gene TRBD1, 6 bases. The germline V gene encodes CDR1 SGHTA and CDR2 FQGTGA. This CDR3 has 13 amino acids. Between the trimmed V and J ends, which lost 5 bases and 9 bases, there was a span of 14 bases. The full variable domain, completed using reference TRBV7-3 and TRBJ2-1, is GAGVSQTPSNKVTEKGKYVELRCDPISGHTALYWYRQSLGQGPEFLIYFQGTGAADDSGLPNDRFFAVRPEGSVSTLKIQRTERGDSAVYLCASSTRQAAEQFFGPGTRLTVL.

The rearrangement uses TRBV19 and TRBJ2-5; D is possibly TRBD2 (5 bases). With 8 bases removed from V and 5 bases from J, the gap between germline ends came to 27 bases. The CDR3 spans 17 residues. Germline V gives CDR1 LNHDA, CDR2 SQIVND (reference sequence). DNA for the CDR3: TGTGCCAGTTCATTAGCGCCCGGTTTACTTTTCCAGGAGACCCAGTACTTC. Translation gives CASSLAPGLLFQETQYF.

This chain links TRBV1 with TRBJ2-5; the D call TRBD2 from the table was never checked on the DNA. TRBV1 is a recognized pseudogene. This CDR3 has 14 amino acids. CDR3 sequence: CTSSCWEGPETQYF. The CDR3, as DNA: TGCACCAGCAGCTGTTGGGAGGGTCCGGAGACCCAGTACTTC.

The chain combines TRBV2 with TRBJ2-7; 12 nucleotides line up with TRBD2. V shed 2 bases, J shed 3 bases, and the junction held 5 bases outside the gene matches. This CDR3 comprises 16 residues. CDR1 and CDR2 (germline): SNHLY, FYNNEI. The CDR3 coding sequence is TGTGCCAGCAGTGAATATAGACTAGCGGGGGACTACGAGCAGTACTTC. It encodes CASSEYRLAGDYEQYF.

This chain joins TRBV5-1 and TRBJ2-1, with TRBD2 matching over 7 bases. V was clipped by 0 bases and J by 6 bases; unmatched bases: 3. The CDR3 loop spans 14 amino acids. Germline V gene lookup returns CDR1 SGHRS and CDR2 YFSETQ. CDR3 region: CASSLDSGFNEQFF. CDR3 nucleotides: TGCGCCAGCAGCTTGGATAGCGGGTTCAATGAGCAGTTCTTC.